This passage covers 8 T cell receptor beta chains from one sample sequenced in a study of T-cell memory formation after mild COVID-19. TCRdb used MiXCR to reprocess the 5' RACE reads, holding one entry per CDR3 protein. The data show about 200,000 distinct CDR3 sequences, with approximately 16% seen just once and under 2.5% held by the top ten. Sequencing was performed on PBMCs or a T cell subset sorted from them (not recorded which). These receptors all stem from an adult woman who had mild COVID-19 (a few samples of this study predate the infection). Cell type and time point are not known.

The chain couples TRBV11-1 to TRBJ2-3; the D gene is possibly TRBD2 (5 bases). There are 13 residues in the CDR3. Deletions cut 5 bases from V and 8 bases from J, with 14 bases between. The germline V gene has CDR1 SGHAT and CDR2 FQDESV (reference sequence). CDR3 bases: TGTGCCAGCAGCCAGCGCTTCCGGGGTACGCAGTATTTT. Its translation is CASSQRFRGTQYF.

Only a few counts were recorded for this clonotype. This sequence joins TRBV9 and TRBJ2-3; D is unresolved. The CDR3 extends over 14 amino acids. Trimming shortened V by 2 bases and J by 2 bases, and 9 bases separated the two germline ends. Germline V gene sequence: CDR1 SGDLS, CDR2 YYNGEE. This CDR3 is CASSVGRFTDTQYF. In DNA form, the CDR3 reads TGTGCCAGCAGCGTGGGCCGATTCACAGATACGCAGTATTTT.

This clonotype was seen more than once but under ten times. The chain employs TRBV6-2 or TRBV6-3 and TRBJ2-2; D is ambiguous. The germline gives CDR1 MNHEY, CDR2 SVGEGT. Trimming removed 7 bases from V and 4 bases from J, with 13 bases in between. The CDR3 spans 14 residues. CDR3 region: CASTRQPGTGELFF. For the CDR3, the DNA is TGTGCCAGCACCCGGCAGCCGGGCACCGGGGAGCTGTTTTTT.

This clonotype was recorded many times. The CDR3, as DNA: TGTGCCAGCAGCCGAACGATCGGGACAGGGTCGAATTCACCCCTCCACTTT. Translating gives CASSRTIGTGSNSPLHF. The rearrangement joins TRBV4-2 to TRBJ1-6; 9 nucleotides agree with TRBD1. The CDR3 totals 17 residues. The germline V gene encodes CDR1 LGHNA and CDR2 YNFKEQ. Germline trimming cut 4 bases from V and 7 bases from J; bases unmatched to any gene: 11.

The chain has TRBV7-2 and TRBJ2-1, with D possibly TRBD1 on 6 matching bases. This CDR3 is built from 15 residues. The germline gives CDR1 SGHTA, CDR2 FQGNSA. Between the trimmed V and J ends, which lost 3 bases and 9 bases, there was a span of 18 bases. The CDR3 loop reads CASSFTRGLVGEQFF. CDR3 nucleotide sequence: TGTGCCAGCAGCTTCACCAGGGGATTAGTGGGTGAGCAGTTCTTC.

The chain is built from TRBV21-1 and TRBJ1-1. TRBV21-1 corresponds to a pseudogene. The CDR3 extends over 14 amino acids. The DNA for the CDR3 is TGTGCCAGCCTTAACACAAAGAGGGACACTGAAGCTTTCTTT. It codes for CASLNTKRDTEAFF.

This clonotype showed up just a few times. The rearrangement joins TRBV4-2 to TRBJ2-2, with 9 positions matching TRBD1. There are 15 residues in the CDR3. J was trimmed by 8 bases and V by 2 bases; bases with no gene match: 6. Germline CDR1 reads LGHNA; CDR2 reads YNFKEQ. CDR3 nucleotides: TGTGCCAGCAGCCAAAGAGACAGGGGGGCGGGGGAGCTGTTTTTT. This gives the protein CASSQRDRGAGELFF.

In its sample, this clonotype was seen a few times. The chain recombines TRBV7-8 with TRBJ2-7; TRBD2 matches at 15 bases. Trimming took 6 bases from V and 1 from J; bases not matched to a gene: 7. The CDR3 has 17 residues. The germline V gene has CDR1 SGHVS and CDR2 FQNEAQ. The CDR3 bases are TGTGCCAGCAGTAGGACTAGCGGGAGGGCCATATCCTACGAGCAGTACTTC. It is translated as CASSRTSGRAISYEQYF.